These 19 T cell receptor beta chains were sequenced from one sample in a study of T cell responses to AZD1222 COVID-19 vaccine. This table comes from immunoSEQ multiplex PCR, and its TCRdb copy is limited to in-frame clones, with some not included. The top ten hold roughly 4% of the sample, which has some 150,000 clones, approximately 78% seen once. The material was peripheral blood, obtained on day 0 of MenACWY control vaccination. The source is an adult in good health.

This chain links TRBV3-1 (or the pseudogene TRBV3-2) with TRBJ2-3; D perhaps matches TRBD1 (5 bases). Trimming removed 1 base at V and 7 bases at J, with 12 bases between. This CDR3 has 14 amino acids. Germline CDR1 is LGHDT and CDR2 is YNNKEL (reference sequence). The CDR3 region is CASSQGTGSNTQYF. CDR3 nucleotide sequence: TGTGCCAGCAGCCAAGGCACAGGCTCAAATACGCAGTATTTT.

This clone was observed a handful of times. The chain recombines TRBV5-1 with TRBJ2-2; a possible D gene is TRBD1 (6 bases). Looked up from germline, CDR1 is SGHRS and CDR2 is YFSETQ. The CDR3 has 13 amino acids. V lost 4 bases and J 7 bases, leaving 11 bases between the germline ends. In DNA form, the CDR3 reads TGCGCCAGCAGCCCCCCGGACAGCGGGGAGCTGTTTTTT. Its translation is CASSPPDSGELFF. Based on the CDR3 plus reference TRBV5-1 and TRBJ2-2, the full variable domain is KAGVTQTPRYLIKTRGQQVTLSCSPISGHRSVSWYQQTPGQGLQFLFEYFSETQRNKGNFPGRFSGRQFSNSRSEMNVSTLELGDSALYLCASSPPDSGELFFGEGSRLTVL.

This sequence joins TRBV10-3 and TRBJ1-3; tentative D call: TRBD1 (6 bases). CDR3 length: 18 amino acids. CDR1 and CDR2 from the germline V gene are ENHRY and SYGVKD. Trimming shortened V by 4 bases and J by 1 base, and 20 bases separated the two germline ends. The CDR3 protein is CAISGSGGRFHSGNTIYF. DNA of the CDR3: TGTGCCATCAGTGGTTCCGGGGGGCGCTTTCATTCTGGAAACACCATATATTTT.

This chain connects TRBV18 to TRBJ1-1; D is unresolved. The V and J ends lost 6 bases and 6 bases respectively, with 14 bases between them. Germline values: CDR1 KGHSH, CDR2 LQKENI. The CDR3 has 13 residues. CDR3 amino acids: CASSPQEAAEAFF. The CDR3 nucleotides are TGTGCCAGCTCTCCCCAGGAGGCGGCTGAAGCTTTCTTT.

The J gene is TRBJ1-6, the V gene TRBV6-5, with TRBD1 matching 12 bases. CDR3 length: 15 amino acids. J lost 7 bases, V lost 4 bases, and 2 bases had no gene match. Germline CDR1 MNHEY, CDR2 SVGAGI. The CDR3 protein is CASSSGQGANSPLHF. The CDR3 nucleotides read TGTGCCAGCAGTTCGGGACAGGGGGCAAATTCACCCCTCCACTTT.

V gene TRBV30 combines with J gene TRBJ2-3, with D perhaps TRBD2 (7 bases). Between the trimmed V and J ends, which lost 2 bases and 4 bases, there was a span of 16 bases. CDR3 length equals 15 residues. The germline V gene has CDR1 GTSNPN and CDR2 SVGIG (reference sequence). The CDR3 DNA follows: TGTGCCTGGAGTAGGGACACCAGCGGGGCAGATACGCAGTATTTT. Translated: CAWSRDTSGADTQYF. Filled out from reference TRBV30 and TRBJ2-3, the complete variable domain reads SQTIHQWPATLVQPVGSPLSLECTVEGTSNPNLYWYRQAAGRGLQLLFYSVGIGQISSEVPQNLSASRPQDRQFILSSKKLLLSDSGFYLCAWSRDTSGADTQYFGPGTRLTVL.

The V and J genes are TRBV19 and TRBJ1-5; a possible D gene is TRBD1 (6 bases). With 1 base removed from V and 6 bases from J, the gap between germline ends came to 25 bases. Germline lookup yields CDR1 LNHDA and CDR2 SQIVND (reference sequence). This CDR3 spans 19 amino acids. The CDR3 loop is CASSIARTYDRIRGQPQHF. CDR3 nucleotides: TGTGCCAGTAGTATAGCCCGAACCTACGACAGGATAAGAGGTCAGCCCCAGCATTTT.

This clone appeared a single time. The rearrangement joins TRBV3-1 (or the pseudogene TRBV3-2) to TRBJ1-4; 8 nucleotides agree with TRBD1. V was pared by 6 bases and J by 7 bases, with 7 bases of the junction left unmatched. The V gene's germline CDR1 is LGHDT and CDR2 YNNKEL (reference sequence). The CDR3 has 14 residues. This CDR3 is CASSDRGWGEKLFF. CDR3 in DNA: TGTGCCAGCAGTGACAGGGGTTGGGGTGAAAAACTGTTTTTT.

V is TRBV7-9 and J is TRBJ1-3; D may be TRBD1 (5 bases). The CDR3 consists of 18 residues. The germline V gene has CDR1 SEHNR and CDR2 FQNEAQ (reference sequence). Trimming took 5 bases from V and 1 from J, leaving 21 bases between them. DNA of the CDR3: TGTGCCAGCAGCGCCATCGGGGCGGTGGGGAGTTCTGGAAACACCATATATTTT. This encodes CASSAIGAVGSSGNTIYF.

V and J are TRBV27 and TRBJ2-2; 12 bases map to TRBD1. Germline CDR1 MNHEY, CDR2 SMNVEV (reference sequence). The CDR3 runs to 16 residues. J lost 4 bases, V lost 8 bases, and 8 bases had no gene match. The CDR3 loop reads CASGWDRGLATGELFF. Here the CDR3 DNA reads TGTGCCAGCGGATGGGACAGGGGGCTTGCCACCGGGGAGCTGTTTTTT.

This chain uses TRBV18 with TRBJ1-4; 8 nucleotides line up with TRBD1. The CDR3 spans 14 residues. CDR1 and CDR2 from the germline V gene are KGHSH and LQKENI. J lost 7 bases, V lost 5 bases, and 6 bases had no gene match. Here the CDR3 reads CASSSYRGFEKLFF. The CDR3 nucleotides are TGTGCCAGCTCATCCTACAGGGGGTTTGAAAAACTGTTTTTT.

This chain connects TRBV4-1 to TRBJ1-2, with 7 bases identical to TRBD1. The CDR3 covers 16 residues. The V gene end was trimmed by 2 bases and the J gene end by 6 bases; junction bases not matched to a gene: 12. Germline V gene data show CDR1 as MGHRA and CDR2 as YSYEKL. The CDR3 loop is CASSQLNTGAADGYTF. CDR3 DNA: TGCGCCAGCAGCCAACTCAATACAGGGGCAGCGGATGGCTACACCTTC.

The J gene is TRBJ2-5, the V gene TRBV3-1 (or the pseudogene TRBV3-2); D may correspond to TRBD1 or TRBD2 (6 bases each). There are 16 residues in the CDR3. Trimming stripped 0 bases from V and 1 base from J, with 12 bases between. Per germline, CDR1 LGHDT and CDR2 YNNKEL (reference sequence). This chain's CDR3 is CASSQEGGPLQETQYF. The CDR3 bases are TGTGCCAGCAGCCAAGAAGGGGGGCCGCTCCAAGAGACCCAGTACTTC.

This clone turned up a few times. CDR3 DNA sequence: TGTGCCAGCGCGGGACAGGGGGACACCGGGGAGCTGTTTTTT. This encodes CASAGQGDTGELFF. The chain recombines TRBV2 with TRBJ2-2, with 11 bases fitting TRBD1. The CDR3 sequence is 14 residues long. Unmatched junction bases numbered 2, after V lost 8 bases and J lost 3 bases. Germline CDR1 reads SNHLY; CDR2 reads FYNNEI.

The chain couples TRBV3-1 (or the pseudogene TRBV3-2) to TRBJ1-2; TRBD1 agrees at 7 bases. The junction had 3 bases not matched to a gene; V was cut back by 0 bases and J by 2 bases. The CDR3 is 15 residues long. Germline CDR1 reads LGHDT; CDR2 reads YNNKEL (reference sequence). The CDR3 DNA reads TGTGCCAGCAGCCAAGATGGGGACAGAAACTATGGCTACACCTTC. Translated, it gives CASSQDGDRNYGYTF.

This chain links TRBV18 with TRBJ2-7; 12 bases fit TRBD1. The CDR3 has 17 residues. V lost 3 bases to trimming and J lost 7 bases; unmatched junction nucleotides: 13. The germline gives CDR1 KGHSH, CDR2 LQKENI. CDR3 bases: TGTGCCAGCTCACCTTTACCTCCGGGACAGGGGGCGTTGGAGCAGTACGTC. It codes for CASSPLPPGQGALEQYV.

This chain connects TRBV7-2 to TRBJ1-2; the match to TRBD1 covers 9 bases. Trimming removed 1 base from V and 6 bases from J; junction bases left unmatched: 3. Germline lookup yields CDR1 SGHTA and CDR2 FQGNSA. The CDR3 spans 14 residues. CDR3 nucleotides: TGTGCCAGCAGCTTAGTCCGGACAGGGGATGGCTACACCTTC. This encodes CASSLVRTGDGYTF.

The V call is TRBV7-8, the J call TRBJ2-7; D possibly corresponds to TRBD2 (6 bases). Between the trimmed V and J ends, which lost 5 bases and 1 base, there was a span of 18 bases. The CDR3 spans 16 residues. Germline V gene sequence: CDR1 SGHVS, CDR2 FQNEAQ. This chain's CDR3 is CASSPYRVAGSYEQYF. The CDR3 coding sequence is TGTGCCAGCAGCCCCTACCGGGTCGCGGGATCCTACGAGCAGTACTTC.

CDR3 sequence reads: CASSPTGDITGELFF. In nucleotides, the CDR3 is TGTGCCAGCAGCCCGACAGGGGACATCACCGGGGAGCTGTTTTTT. This rearrangement joins TRBV6-5 to TRBJ2-2; 8 positions match TRBD1. This CDR3 contains 15 residues. Germline loops: CDR1 MNHEY, CDR2 SVGAGI. After removal of 6 bases from V and 4 bases from J, the junction contained 7 bases not matched to a gene.